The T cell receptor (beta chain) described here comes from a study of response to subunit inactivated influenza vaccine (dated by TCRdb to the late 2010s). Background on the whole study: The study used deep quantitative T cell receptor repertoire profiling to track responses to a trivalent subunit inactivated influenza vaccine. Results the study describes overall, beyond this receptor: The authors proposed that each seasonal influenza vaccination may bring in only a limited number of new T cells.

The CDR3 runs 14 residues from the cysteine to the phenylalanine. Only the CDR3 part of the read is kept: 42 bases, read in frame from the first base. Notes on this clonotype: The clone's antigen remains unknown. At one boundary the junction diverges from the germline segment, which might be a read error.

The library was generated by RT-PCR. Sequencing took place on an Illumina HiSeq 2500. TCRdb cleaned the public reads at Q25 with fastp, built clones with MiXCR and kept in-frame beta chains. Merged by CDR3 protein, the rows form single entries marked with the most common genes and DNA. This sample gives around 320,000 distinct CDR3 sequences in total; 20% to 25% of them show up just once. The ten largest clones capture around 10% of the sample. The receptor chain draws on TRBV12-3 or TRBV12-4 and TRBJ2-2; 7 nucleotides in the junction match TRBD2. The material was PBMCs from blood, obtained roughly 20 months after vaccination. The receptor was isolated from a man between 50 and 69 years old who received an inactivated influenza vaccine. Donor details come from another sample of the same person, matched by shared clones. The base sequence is TGTGCCAGCAGTAGGACACAGAACAGCGGGGAGCTGTTTTTC. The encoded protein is CASSRTQNSGELFF.